These 23 T cell receptor beta chains came from one sample sequenced in a study of blood T cell repertoires in COVID-19. TCRdb's table, derived via immunoSEQ multiplex PCR, lists solely in-frame clones and lacks some. This sample carries about 200,000 clones, about 86% of them seen once, and the ten largest clones take 3% to 4%. The sequenced sample consisted of PBMCs or T cells enriched from blood (not recorded which). The receptors stem from a woman aged 40 to 55 with acute COVID-19.

V gene TRBV29-1 combines with J gene TRBJ1-1; the D is unclear. Germline CDR1 reads SQVTM; CDR2 reads ANQGSEA. The CDR3 is made up of 12 amino acids. Trimming left V 7 bases short and J 2 bases short, with 11 bases between. The CDR3 is CSALPQNTEAFF. In DNA, the CDR3 is TGCAGCGCCCTACCCCAAAACACTGAAGCTTTCTTT.

The chain joins TRBV6-5 to TRBJ2-7; D is unresolved. The CDR3 is 14 residues long. Germline-derived CDR1 and CDR2 are MNHEY and SVGAGI. V lost 2 bases to trimming and J lost 6 bases, with 14 bases between them. The CDR3 spells CASSYDSIVGEQYF. The CDR3 DNA reads TGTGCCAGCAGTTACGACTCGATCGTCGGCGAGCAGTACTTC.

This chain joins TRBV27 and TRBJ2-1; 7 bases fit TRBD2. The CDR3 loop spans 15 amino acids. Germline V gene lookup returns CDR1 MNHEY and CDR2 SMNVEV (reference sequence). Trimming cost V 6 bases and J 4 bases; bases outside gene matches: 9. The CDR3 DNA reads as TGTGCCAGCAGAAGGGCGGGGGTCTCGTACAATGAGCAGTTCTTC. Translated: CASRRAGVSYNEQFF.

The chain couples TRBV3-1 (or the pseudogene TRBV3-2) to TRBJ2-1, with D maybe TRBD2 (5 bases). The V gene's germline CDR1 is LGHDT and CDR2 YNNKEL (reference sequence). V lost 0 bases and J lost 10, with 13 bases in between. The CDR3 spans 14 residues. The CDR3 region has the DNA TGTGCCAGCAGCCAAGATGGACTCGATCGAGAGCAGTTCTTC. Translation: CASSQDGLDREQFF.

This chain uses TRBV12-3 or TRBV12-4 with TRBJ2-1, with TRBD2 matching over 7 bases. The CDR3 loop spans 13 amino acids. The V gene end was trimmed by 5 bases and the J gene end by 11 bases; junction bases not matched to a gene: 9. CDR3 loop: CASSPDASGKQFF. The CDR3 DNA reads TGTGCCAGCAGTCCCGACGCGAGCGGGAAGCAGTTCTTC.

This clone has only one observation. The V call is TRBV7-2, the J call TRBJ1-1; D gene uncertain. The CDR3 is 15 amino acids. V was pared by 0 bases and J by 5 bases, with 13 bases between. Looked up from germline, CDR1 is SGHTA and CDR2 is FQGNSA. The CDR3: CASSLALSGWTEAFF. In nucleotides, the CDR3 is TGTGCCAGCAGCTTAGCATTGTCAGGATGGACTGAAGCTTTCTTT.

This clone was seen only once. This CDR3 is also generated by other DNA sequences in the sample. CDR3 amino acids: CASSPRTTNEQFF. The CDR3 nucleotides read TGTGCCAGCAGCCCACGGACTACCAATGAGCAGTTCTTC. The chain joins TRBV13 to TRBJ2-1, with D possibly being TRBD2 (6 bases). Trimming cost V 5 bases and J 6 bases, with 11 bases left between them. Germline V gene data show CDR1 as PRHDT and CDR2 as FYEKMQ (reference sequence). The CDR3 length is 13 residues. Based on the CDR3 plus reference TRBV13 and TRBJ2-1, the full variable domain is AAGVIQSPRHLIKEKRETATLKCYPIPRHDTVYWYQQGPGQDPQFLISFYEKMQSDKGSIPDRFSAQQFSDYHSELNMSSLELGDSALYFCASSPRTTNEQFFGPGTRLTVL.

This chain links TRBV7-2 with TRBJ2-7; possibly TRBD2 for D (6 bases). Germline CDR1 is SGHTA and CDR2 is FQGNSA. The V end lost 5 bases, the J end lost 3 bases, and 8 bases lay between the germline ends. The CDR3 runs 12 residues. The CDR3 sequence is CASSVSGYEQYF. CDR3 nucleotides: TGTGCCAGCAGCGTTAGCGGCTACGAGCAGTACTTC. Using reference TRBV7-2 and TRBJ2-7 for the parts outside the CDR3, the full variable domain is GAGVSQSPSNKVTEKGKDVELRCDPISGHTALYWYRQSLGQGLEFLIYFQGNSAPDKSGLPSDRFSAERTGGSVSTLTIQRTQQEDSAVYLCASSVSGYEQYFGPGTRLTVT.

This chain connects TRBV24-1 to TRBJ2-3, with 7 bases fitting TRBD2. CDR3 length equals 13 residues. Per the germline V gene, CDR1 is KGHDR and CDR2 is SFDVKD. Unmatched junction bases numbered 4, after V lost 3 bases and J lost 8 bases. The DNA of the CDR3 is TGTGCCACCAGTGATGCTAGCGGCGGTACGCAGTATTTT. Translation: CATSDASGGTQYF.

The CDR3 here is CASSYPTSSPEQYF. DNA for the CDR3: TGTGCCAGCAGTTACCCAACGTCGAGCCCCGAGCAGTACTTC. The rearrangement joins TRBV6-2 or TRBV6-3 to TRBJ2-7; D is ambiguous. Trimming removed 2 bases from V and 6 bases from J, with 14 bases in between. The CDR3 consists of 14 residues. Germline V gene lookup returns CDR1 MNHEY and CDR2 SVGEGT.

The chain recombines TRBV2 with TRBJ1-5; TRBD1 agrees at 7 bases. This CDR3 is built from 14 residues. CDR1 is SNHLY and CDR2 is FYNNEI in the germline V gene. The junction had 1 base not matched to a gene; V was cut back by 5 bases and J by 0 bases. DNA of the CDR3: TGTGCCAGCAGTTGGGACAGTAGCAATCAGCCCCAGCATTTT. Translation: CASSWDSSNQPQHF.

The gene calls are TRBV5-8 and TRBJ1-1; the D is unclear. Germline-derived CDR1 and CDR2 are SGHTS and YDEGEE. Trimming shortened V by 4 bases and J by 8 bases, and 15 bases separated the two germline ends. The CDR3 sequence is 13 residues long. CDR3 nucleotide sequence: TGTGCCAGCAGCCCGAGGACTGGTAAGGAAGCTTTCTTT. Its protein product is CASSPRTGKEAFF. Complete variable domain (other parts from reference TRBV5-8 and TRBJ1-1): EAGVTQSPTHLIKTRGQQATLRCSPISGHTSVYWYQQALGLGLQFLLWYDEGEERNRGNFPPRFSGRQFPNYSSELNVNALELEDSALYLCASSPRTGKEAFFGQGTRLTVV.

This chain connects TRBV6-5 to TRBJ2-7; TRBD2 matches at 10 bases. Germline V gene data show CDR1 as MNHEY and CDR2 as SVGAGI. CDR3 size: 15 residues. The V gene end was trimmed by 5 bases and the J gene end by 0 bases; junction bases not matched to a gene: 4. CDR3 protein: CASSTASGSSYEQYF. The CDR3 nucleotides are TGTGCCAGCAGTACGGCTAGCGGGAGCTCCTACGAGCAGTACTTC.

The chain employs TRBV5-1 and TRBJ2-7; the D gene is possibly TRBD2 (5 bases). V dropped 4 bases and J dropped 6 bases, with 14 bases sitting between them. CDR1 and CDR2 from the germline V gene are SGHRS and YFSETQ. The CDR3 extends over 13 amino acids. CDR3: CASSSGPLSEQYF. The CDR3 DNA is TGCGCCAGCAGCAGCGGACCACTCTCCGAGCAGTACTTC.

J is TRBJ1-1 and V is TRBV6-6; perhaps TRBD1 as D (5 bases). With 6 bases removed from V and 7 bases from J, the gap between germline ends came to 9 bases. Germline V gene data show CDR1 as MNHNY and CDR2 as SVGAGI (reference sequence). This CDR3 contains 11 residues. The CDR3 protein is CASSWGDEAFF. The DNA for the CDR3 is TGTGCCAGCAGCTGGGGGGATGAAGCTTTCTTT.

CDR3 sequence (DNA): TGTGCCAGCAGCTTAGGGCTAGCGGCCCTGAGGGATACGCAGTATTTT. As protein: CASSLGLAALRDTQYF. This sequence joins TRBV7-2 and TRBJ2-3; 7 nucleotides match TRBD2. This CDR3 contains 16 residues. J gave up 6 bases and V 1 base, and 10 bases lay outside the gene matches. Germline assignment: CDR1 SGHTA and CDR2 FQGNSA.

The chain combines TRBV3-1 (or the pseudogene TRBV3-2) with TRBJ1-3; D uncertain. This CDR3 has 14 residues. Germline-derived CDR1 and CDR2 are LGHDT and YNNKEL (reference sequence). V lost 5 bases to trimming and J lost 4 bases, with 12 bases between them. This CDR3 reads CASSDKSRGNTIYF. DNA of the CDR3: TGTGCCAGCAGCGACAAGAGCCGGGGAAACACCATATATTTT.

Concerning this clone: Relative to the germline gene, one junction end is altered; a read error may explain this. The chain joins TRBV19 to TRBJ1-2; 7 positions agree with TRBD1. Per germline, CDR1 LNHDA and CDR2 SQIVND (reference sequence). The CDR3 has 14 residues. CDR3 protein: CASSTHRTGGLVIF. The CDR3 DNA reads as TGTGCCAGTAGTACTCACAGGACAGGCGGCCTGGTGATTTTC.

V and J are TRBV6-6 and TRBJ1-5; 7 bases align to TRBD1. The CDR3 covers 14 residues. Germline-derived CDR1 and CDR2 are MNHNY and SVGAGI (reference sequence). V shed 6 bases and J 2 bases; nucleotides not matched to a gene: 4. The CDR3 DNA is TGTGCCAGCAGCGGTCAGGGGGGCAATCAGCCCCAGCATTTT. Translated, it gives CASSGQGGNQPQHF.

The gene calls are TRBV7-9 and TRBJ1-2; D may be TRBD1 (6 bases). Trimming removed 3 bases at V and 4 bases at J, with 12 bases between. This CDR3 region has 14 residues. The germline gives CDR1 SEHNR, CDR2 FQNEAQ (reference sequence). For the CDR3, the DNA is TGTGCCAGCAGCTTCGTAGGGGGTGGCTATGGCTACACCTTC. Translation: CASSFVGGGYGYTF.

V gene TRBV7-9 combines with J gene TRBJ1-4; D remains unclear. V lost 5 bases to trimming and J lost 7 bases, with 14 bases between them. Germline loops: CDR1 SEHNR, CDR2 FQNEAQ (reference sequence). This CDR3 contains 14 residues. The CDR3 loop is CASSPPTGGEKLFF. In nucleotides, the CDR3 is TGTGCCAGCAGCCCGCCAACTGGCGGTGAAAAACTGTTTTTT.

The J gene is TRBJ2-1, the V gene TRBV6-1, with TRBD2 matching 11 bases. Germline V gives CDR1 MNHNS, CDR2 SASEGT. J was trimmed by 7 bases and V by 3 bases; bases with no gene match: 2. The CDR3 runs to 14 residues. The CDR3 DNA follows: TGTGCCAGCAGTGAGGCTAGCGGGAGGAATGAGCAGTTCTTC. Protein: CASSEASGRNEQFF.

CDR3 bases: TGTGCCAGCGCTCCACAGGGGTTGGGCTATGGCTACACCTTC. The encoded protein is CASAPQGLGYGYTF. This chain links TRBV9 with TRBJ1-2; TRBD1 matches at 7 bases. Germline assignment: CDR1 SGDLS and CDR2 YYNGEE. Trimming at V came to 7 bases and at J to 4 bases, leaving 10 bases not matched to a gene. The CDR3 runs to 14 residues. Full variable domain (missing parts from reference TRBV9 and TRBJ1-2): DSGVTQTPKHLITATGQRVTLRCSPRSGDLSVYWYQQSLDQGLQFLIQYYNGEERAKGNILERFSAQQFPDLHSELNLSSLELGDSALYFCASAPQGLGYGYTFGSGTRLTVV.